The rows below give T cell receptor beta chains drawn from one sample of a study of OX40 agonist ivuxolimab in advanced cancers. Only in-frame clones appear in the TCRdb table, and some are missing; sequencing was by immunoSEQ multiplex PCR. The sample holds approximately 84,000 clones, more than 75% seen once. The sample consisted of CD4+ or CD8+ T cells sorted from blood, taken in a trial of the OX40 agonist ivuxolimab. Receptors originate from an adult with an advanced solid tumor such as melanoma, head and neck, liver or kidney cancer. Each CDR3 is given with its conserved first and last residue. Each record gives: D gene, J gene, clone size, V gene, CDR3 protein, CDR3 DNA. D genes are given only for firm matches. Clone sizes are given selectively: once, few, many, or a class where the clone is expanded.

d_gene: TRBD2
j_gene: TRBJ2-3
abundance: -
v_gene: TRBV7-9
CDR3aa: CASRRLAGDTQYF
CDR3nt: TGTGCCAGCAGGAGACTAGCGGGAGATACGCAGTATTTT

d_gene: -
j_gene: TRBJ2-5
abundance: once
v_gene: TRBV18
CDR3aa: CASSPRSGGETQYF
CDR3nt: TGTGCCAGCTCACCACGTTCGGGGGGCGAGACCCAGTACTTC

d_gene: TRBD1
j_gene: TRBJ1-6
abundance: few
v_gene: TRBV5-1
CDR3aa: CASRRGQGDSPLHF
CDR3nt: TGCGCCAGCAGAAGGGGACAGGGAGATTCACCCCTCCACTTT

d_gene: TRBD1
j_gene: TRBJ1-1
abundance: -
v_gene: TRBV6-5
CDR3aa: CASSYSTTGSTEAFF
CDR3nt: TGTGCCAGCAGTTACTCTACGACAGGGAGCACTGAAGCTTTCTTT

d_gene: -
j_gene: TRBJ1-5
abundance: -
v_gene: TRBV7-2
CDR3aa: CASSTQGLQPQHF
CDR3nt: TGTGCCAGCAGCACACAGGGTCTCCAGCCCCAGCATTTT

d_gene: -
j_gene: TRBJ1-2
abundance: -
v_gene: TRBV5-6
CDR3aa: CASSGEFGNYGYTF
CDR3nt: TGTGCCAGCAGCGGGGAGTTCGGTAACTATGGCTACACCTTC

d_gene: -
j_gene: TRBJ1-3
abundance: once
v_gene: TRBV9
CDR3aa: CASRSSGSGNTIYF
CDR3nt: TGTGCCAGCCGAAGCTCCGGCTCTGGAAACACCATATATTTT

d_gene: -
j_gene: TRBJ2-5
abundance: -
v_gene: TRBV7-3
CDR3aa: CASRGGGTETQYF
CDR3nt: TGTGCCAGCAGGGGAGGGGGCACGGAGACCCAGTACTTC

d_gene: TRBD1
j_gene: TRBJ1-1
abundance: -
v_gene: TRBV7-9
CDR3aa: CASSLEYPWDRGYTEAFF
CDR3nt: TGTGCCAGCAGCTTAGAGTATCCCTGGGACAGGGGGTATACTGAAGCTTTCTTT

d_gene: -
j_gene: TRBJ2-1
abundance: -
v_gene: TRBV7-3
CDR3aa: CASGPSYNEQFF
CDR3nt: TGTGCCAGCGGGCCTAGTTACAATGAGCAGTTCTTC

d_gene: -
j_gene: TRBJ2-1
abundance: -
v_gene: TRBV18
CDR3aa: CASSEGRDNEQFF
CDR3nt: TGTGCCAGCTCAGAGGGGCGCGACAATGAGCAGTTCTTC